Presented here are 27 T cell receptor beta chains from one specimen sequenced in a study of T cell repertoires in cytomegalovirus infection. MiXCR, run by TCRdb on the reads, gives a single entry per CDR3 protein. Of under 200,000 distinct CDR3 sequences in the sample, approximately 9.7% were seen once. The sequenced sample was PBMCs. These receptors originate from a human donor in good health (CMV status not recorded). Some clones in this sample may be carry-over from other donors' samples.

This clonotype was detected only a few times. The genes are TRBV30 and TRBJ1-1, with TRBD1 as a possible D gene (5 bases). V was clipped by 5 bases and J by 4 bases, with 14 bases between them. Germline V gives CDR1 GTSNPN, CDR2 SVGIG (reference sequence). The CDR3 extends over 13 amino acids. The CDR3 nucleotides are TGTGCCTGGGTCAGGGATATTGGCACTGAAGCTTTCTTT. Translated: CAWVRDIGTEAFF. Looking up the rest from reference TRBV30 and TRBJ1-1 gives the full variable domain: SQTIHQWPATLVQPVGSPLSLECTVEGTSNPNLYWYRQAAGRGLQLLFYSVGIGQISSEVPQNLSASRPQDRQFILSSKKLLLSDSGFYLCAWVRDIGTEAFFGQGTRLTVV.

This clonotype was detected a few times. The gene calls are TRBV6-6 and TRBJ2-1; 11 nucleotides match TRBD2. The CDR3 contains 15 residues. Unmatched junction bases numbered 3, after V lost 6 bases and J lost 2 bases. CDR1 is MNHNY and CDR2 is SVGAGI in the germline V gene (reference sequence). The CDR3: CASRPTSGTYNEQFF. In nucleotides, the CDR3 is TGTGCCAGCAGACCGACTAGCGGGACCTACAATGAGCAGTTCTTC.

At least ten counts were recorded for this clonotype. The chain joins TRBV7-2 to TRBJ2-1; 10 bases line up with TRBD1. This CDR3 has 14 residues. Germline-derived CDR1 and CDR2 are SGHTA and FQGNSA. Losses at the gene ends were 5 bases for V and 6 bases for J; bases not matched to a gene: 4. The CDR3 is CASSAGQGTNEQFF. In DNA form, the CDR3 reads TGTGCCAGCAGCGCGGGACAGGGGACCAATGAGCAGTTCTTC.

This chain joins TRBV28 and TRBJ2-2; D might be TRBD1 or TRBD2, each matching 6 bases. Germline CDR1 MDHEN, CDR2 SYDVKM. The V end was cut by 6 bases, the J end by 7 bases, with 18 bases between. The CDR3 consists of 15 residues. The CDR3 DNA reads TGTGCCAGCAGAAGGAGTTCGGGGGCCTACGGGGAGCTGTTTTTT. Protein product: CASRRSSGAYGELFF.

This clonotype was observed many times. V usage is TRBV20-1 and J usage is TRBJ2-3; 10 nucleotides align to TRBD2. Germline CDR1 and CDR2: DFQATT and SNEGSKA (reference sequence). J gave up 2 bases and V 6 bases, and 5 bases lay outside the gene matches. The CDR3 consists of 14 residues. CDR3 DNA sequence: TGCAGTGCCCGACTAGCGGGTATCACAGATACGCAGTATTTT. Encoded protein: CSARLAGITDTQYF.

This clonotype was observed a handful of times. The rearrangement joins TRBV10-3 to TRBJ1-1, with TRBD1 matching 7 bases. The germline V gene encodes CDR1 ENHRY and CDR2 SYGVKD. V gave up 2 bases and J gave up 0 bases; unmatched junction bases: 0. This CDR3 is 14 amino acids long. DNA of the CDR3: TGTGCCATCAGTGAGGGGACAGTGAACACTGAAGCTTTCTTT. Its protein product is CAISEGTVNTEAFF.

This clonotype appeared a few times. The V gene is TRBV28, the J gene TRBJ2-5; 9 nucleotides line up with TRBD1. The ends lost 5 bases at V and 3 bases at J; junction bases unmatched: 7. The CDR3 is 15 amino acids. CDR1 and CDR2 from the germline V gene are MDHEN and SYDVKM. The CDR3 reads CASSRVRTGEETQYF. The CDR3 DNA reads TGTGCCAGCAGTCGAGTCCGGACAGGGGAAGAGACCCAGTACTTC.

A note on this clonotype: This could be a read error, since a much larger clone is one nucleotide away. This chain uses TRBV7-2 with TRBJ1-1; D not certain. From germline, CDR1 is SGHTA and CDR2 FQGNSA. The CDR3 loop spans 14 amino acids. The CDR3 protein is CASSLGPRNTEASF. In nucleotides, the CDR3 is TGTGCCAGCAGCTTAGGACCCAGGAACACTGAAGCTTCCTTT.

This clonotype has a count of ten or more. The CDR3 DNA follows: TGCAGTGCACCAGACGGCTACTCTGGAAACACCATATATTTT. Its protein product is CSAPDGYSGNTIYF. The rearrangement joins TRBV20-1 to TRBJ1-3, with D unclear. Between the trimmed V and J ends, which lost 6 bases and 0 bases, there was a span of 12 bases. Germline-derived CDR1 and CDR2 are DFQATT and SNEGSKA (reference sequence). The CDR3 has 14 residues.

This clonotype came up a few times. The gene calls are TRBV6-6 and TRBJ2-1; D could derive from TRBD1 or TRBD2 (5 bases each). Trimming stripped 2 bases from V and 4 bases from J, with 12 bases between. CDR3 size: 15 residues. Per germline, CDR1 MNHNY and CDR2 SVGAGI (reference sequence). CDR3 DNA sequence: TGTGCCAGCAGTTACCGGGACGGGAAATACAATGAGCAGTTCTTC. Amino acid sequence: CASSYRDGKYNEQFF.

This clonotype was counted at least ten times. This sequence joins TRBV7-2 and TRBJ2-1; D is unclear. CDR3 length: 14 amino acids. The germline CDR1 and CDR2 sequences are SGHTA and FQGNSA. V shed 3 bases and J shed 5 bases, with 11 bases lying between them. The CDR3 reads CASSFQAGDNEQFF. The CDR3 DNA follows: TGTGCCAGCAGCTTCCAAGCCGGTGACAATGAGCAGTTCTTC.

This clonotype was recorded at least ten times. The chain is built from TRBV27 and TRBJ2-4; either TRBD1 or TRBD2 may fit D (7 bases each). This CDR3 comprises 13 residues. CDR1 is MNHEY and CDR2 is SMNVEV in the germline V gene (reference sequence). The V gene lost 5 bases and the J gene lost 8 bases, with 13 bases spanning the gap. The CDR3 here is CASSVTGRDIQYF. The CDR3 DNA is TGTGCCAGCAGTGTGACAGGGAGGGACATTCAGTACTTC.

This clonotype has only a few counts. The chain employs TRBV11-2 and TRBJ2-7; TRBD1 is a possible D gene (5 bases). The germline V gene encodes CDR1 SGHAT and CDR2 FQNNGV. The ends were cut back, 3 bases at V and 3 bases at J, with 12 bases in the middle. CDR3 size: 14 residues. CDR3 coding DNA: TGTGCCAGCAGCTTTGGGGCCCGCCTCTACGAGCAGTACTTC. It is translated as CASSFGARLYEQYF.

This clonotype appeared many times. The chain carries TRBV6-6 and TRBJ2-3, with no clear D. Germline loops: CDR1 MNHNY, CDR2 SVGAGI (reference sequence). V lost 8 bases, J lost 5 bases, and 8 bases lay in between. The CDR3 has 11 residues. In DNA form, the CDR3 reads TGTGCCAGCGCCGTCGGAGATACGCAGTATTTT. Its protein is CASAVGDTQYF.

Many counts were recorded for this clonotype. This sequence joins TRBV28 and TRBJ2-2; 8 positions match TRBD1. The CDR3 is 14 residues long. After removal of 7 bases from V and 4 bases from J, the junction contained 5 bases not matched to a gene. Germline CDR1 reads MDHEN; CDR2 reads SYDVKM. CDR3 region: CASISGGSTGELFF. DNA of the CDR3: TGTGCCAGCATCTCAGGGGGCAGCACCGGGGAGCTGTTTTTT.

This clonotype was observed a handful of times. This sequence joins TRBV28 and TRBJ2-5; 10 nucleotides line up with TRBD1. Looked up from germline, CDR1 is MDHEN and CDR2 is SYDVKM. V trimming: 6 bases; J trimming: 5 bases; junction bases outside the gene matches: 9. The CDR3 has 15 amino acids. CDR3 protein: CASRSPGQGSETQYF. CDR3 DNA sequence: TGTGCCAGCAGGAGTCCGGGACAGGGGTCGGAGACCCAGTACTTC.

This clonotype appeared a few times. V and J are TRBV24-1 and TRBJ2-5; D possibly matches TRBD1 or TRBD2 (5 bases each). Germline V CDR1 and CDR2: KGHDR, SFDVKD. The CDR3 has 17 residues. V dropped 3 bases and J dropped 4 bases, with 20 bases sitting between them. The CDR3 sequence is CATSDVTPGQFIETQYF. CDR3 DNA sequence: TGTGCCACCAGTGATGTTACCCCGGGGCAGTTTATAGAGACCCAGTACTTC.

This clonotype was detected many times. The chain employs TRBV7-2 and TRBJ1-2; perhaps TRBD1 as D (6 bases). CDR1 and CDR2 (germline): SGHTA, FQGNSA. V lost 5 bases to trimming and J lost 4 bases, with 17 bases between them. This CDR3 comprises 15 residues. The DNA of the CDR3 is TGTGCCAGCAGCCCCTCCCAAGACAGGTTCTATGGCTACACCTTC. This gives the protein CASSPSQDRFYGYTF.

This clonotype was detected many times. CDR3 region: CASSQSWSGLYNEQFF. The CDR3 nucleotides read TGTGCCAGCAGCCAAAGCTGGAGCGGGCTGTACAATGAGCAGTTCTTC. The V and J genes are TRBV11-2 and TRBJ2-1; perhaps TRBD2 as D (6 bases). CDR1 is SGHAT and CDR2 is FQNNGV in the germline V gene. The CDR3 has 16 amino acids. V lost 5 bases, J lost 4 bases, and 18 bases lay in between.

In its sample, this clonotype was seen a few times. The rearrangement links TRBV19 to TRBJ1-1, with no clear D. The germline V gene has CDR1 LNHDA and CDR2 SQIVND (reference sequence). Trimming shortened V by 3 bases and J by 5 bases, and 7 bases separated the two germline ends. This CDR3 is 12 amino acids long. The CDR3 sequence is CASSMGWTEAFF. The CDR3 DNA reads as TGTGCCAGTAGTATGGGATGGACTGAAGCTTTCTTT. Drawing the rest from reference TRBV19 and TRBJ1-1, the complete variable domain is DGGITQSPKYLFRKEGQNVTLSCEQNLNHDAMYWYRQDPGQGLRLIYYSQIVNDFQKGDIAEGYSVSREKKESFPLTVTSAQKNPTAFYLCASSMGWTEAFFGQGTRLTVV.

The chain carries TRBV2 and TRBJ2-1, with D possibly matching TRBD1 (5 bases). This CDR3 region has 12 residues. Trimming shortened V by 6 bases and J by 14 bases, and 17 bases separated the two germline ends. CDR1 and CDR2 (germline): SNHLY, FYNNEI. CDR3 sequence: CASSLTETEEFF. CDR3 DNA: TGTGCCAGCAGCCTTACGGAGACAGAGGAGTTCTTC.

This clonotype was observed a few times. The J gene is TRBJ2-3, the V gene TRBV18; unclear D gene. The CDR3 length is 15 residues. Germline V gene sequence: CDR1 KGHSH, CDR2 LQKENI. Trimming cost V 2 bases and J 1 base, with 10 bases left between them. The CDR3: CASSPISGRTDTQYF. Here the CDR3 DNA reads TGTGCCAGCTCACCAATTTCCGGGCGCACAGATACGCAGTATTTT.

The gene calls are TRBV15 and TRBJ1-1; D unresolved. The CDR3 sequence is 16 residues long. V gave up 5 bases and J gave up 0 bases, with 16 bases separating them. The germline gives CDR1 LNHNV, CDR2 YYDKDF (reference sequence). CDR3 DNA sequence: TGTGCCACCAGCGAGGCCCATACTACAGTGAACACTGAAGCTTTCTTT. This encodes CATSEAHTTVNTEAFF.

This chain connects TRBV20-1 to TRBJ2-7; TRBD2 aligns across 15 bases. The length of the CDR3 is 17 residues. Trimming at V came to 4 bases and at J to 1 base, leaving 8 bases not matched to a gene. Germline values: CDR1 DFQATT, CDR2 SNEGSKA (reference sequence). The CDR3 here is CSATSGTSGGPSYEQYF. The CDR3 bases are TGCAGTGCTACTTCCGGGACTAGCGGGGGGCCTTCCTACGAGCAGTACTTC.

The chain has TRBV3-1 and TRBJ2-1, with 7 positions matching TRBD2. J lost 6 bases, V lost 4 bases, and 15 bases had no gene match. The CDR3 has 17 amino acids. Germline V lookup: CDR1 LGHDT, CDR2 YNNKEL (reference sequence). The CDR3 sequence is CASSLLGKRDRGNEQFF. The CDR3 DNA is TGTGCCAGCAGCCTATTAGGGAAGCGGGATAGGGGCAATGAGCAGTTCTTC.

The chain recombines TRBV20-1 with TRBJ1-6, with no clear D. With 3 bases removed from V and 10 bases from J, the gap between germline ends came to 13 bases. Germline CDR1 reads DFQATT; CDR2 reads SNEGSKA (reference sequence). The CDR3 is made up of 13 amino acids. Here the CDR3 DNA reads TGCAGTGCTAGGGACGGGCTCGGATCACCCCTCCACTTT. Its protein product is CSARDGLGSPLHF.

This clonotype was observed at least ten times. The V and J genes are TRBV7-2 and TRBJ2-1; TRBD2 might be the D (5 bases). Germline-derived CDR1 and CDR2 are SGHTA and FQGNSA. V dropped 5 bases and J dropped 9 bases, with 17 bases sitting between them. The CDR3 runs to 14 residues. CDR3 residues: CASSLFRTASEQFF. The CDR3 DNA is TGTGCCAGCAGCCTATTCCGGACTGCCAGTGAGCAGTTCTTC.